The entry that follows covers one T cell receptor (beta chain) sequence. The antigen is not known. This sample was included in a study of T cell responses to AZD1222 COVID-19 vaccine. Repertoires were generated with immunoSEQ multiplex PCR, while TCRdb's copy carries only in-frame clones and drops some. The data contain more than 80,000 clones, roughly 86% of them singletons. Broader study findings: It was only after the peak T cell response that any repertoires were sampled.

This receptor was identified in an adult in good health. The sample here was peripheral blood, taken on day 0 of AZD1222 vaccination.

CDR3 region: CASRRVLGRGSTDTQYF. CDR3 bases: TGTGCCAGCAGAAGGGTTTTAGGCAGGGGATCGACAGATACGCAGTATTTT. J is TRBJ2-3 and V is TRBV27; D perhaps matches TRBD1 (6 bases). Germline V CDR1 and CDR2: MNHEY, SMNVEV (reference sequence). The CDR3 covers 17 residues. V gave up 6 bases and J gave up 3 bases, with 22 bases separating them.